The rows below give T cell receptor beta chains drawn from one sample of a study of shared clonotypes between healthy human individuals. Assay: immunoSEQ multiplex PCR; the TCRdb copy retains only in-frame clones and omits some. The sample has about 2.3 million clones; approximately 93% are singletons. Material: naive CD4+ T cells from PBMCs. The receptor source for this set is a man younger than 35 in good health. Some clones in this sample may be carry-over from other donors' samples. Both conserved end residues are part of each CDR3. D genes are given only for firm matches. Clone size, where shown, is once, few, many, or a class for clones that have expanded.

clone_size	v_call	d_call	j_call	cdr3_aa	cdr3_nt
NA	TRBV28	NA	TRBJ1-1	CASSLDRYTEAFF	TGTGCCAGCAGTCTGGACCGGTATACTGAAGCTTTCTTT
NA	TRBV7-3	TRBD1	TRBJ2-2	CASKWTGNTGELFF	TGTGCCAGTAAATGGACAGGGAACACCGGGGAGCTGTTTTTT
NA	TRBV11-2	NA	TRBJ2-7	CASSLARQAHNLEQYF	TGTGCCAGCAGCTTGGCCCGACAGGCACATAATTTAGAGCAGTACTTC
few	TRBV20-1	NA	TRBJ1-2	CSPSGGTF	TGCAGCCCTAGCGGGGGCACCTTC
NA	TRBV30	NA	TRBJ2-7	CAWKRGSYEQYF	TGTGCCTGGAAACGGGGCTCCTACGAGCAGTACTTC
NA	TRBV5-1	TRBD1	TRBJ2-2	CASSSQGAVGELFF	TGCGCCAGCAGTTCACAGGGGGCCGTCGGGGAGCTGTTTTTT
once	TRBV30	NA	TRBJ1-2	CAWSTGGPASGYTF	TGTGCCTGGAGTACGGGAGGCCCCGCGTCGGGCTACACCTTC
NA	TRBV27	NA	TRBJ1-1	CASSLIVNTEAFF	TGTGCCAGCAGTCTAATTGTGAACACTGAAGCTTTCTTT
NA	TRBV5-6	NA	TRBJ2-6	CASSLDGSGANVLTF	TGTGCCAGCAGCTTGGACGGCTCTGGGGCCAACGTCCTGACTTTC
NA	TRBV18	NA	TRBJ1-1	CASSPINRGPNTEAFF	TGTGCCAGCTCACCCATAAACCGGGGGCCTAACACTGAAGCTTTCTTT
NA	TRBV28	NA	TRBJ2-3	CASKPLGLAGDTQYF	TGTGCCAGCAAACCCTTGGGACTCGCCGGAGATACGCAGTATTTT
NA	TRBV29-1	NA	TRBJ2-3	CSVVGVGGQSTDTQYF	TGCAGCGTTGTTGGGGTGGGGGGCCAAAGCACAGATACGCAGTATTTT
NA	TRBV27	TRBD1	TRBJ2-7	CASSLSRGQDEQYF	TGTGCCAGCAGTTTATCGAGGGGACAGGACGAGCAGTACTTC
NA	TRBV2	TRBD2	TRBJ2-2	CASTLAGGTGELFF	TGTGCCAGCACCCTAGCGGGAGGCACCGGGGAGCTGTTTTTT
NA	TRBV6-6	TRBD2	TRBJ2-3	CASSYSTSGATDTQYF	TGTGCCAGCAGTTACTCGACTAGCGGGGCCACAGATACGCAGTATTTT
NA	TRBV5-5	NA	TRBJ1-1	CASSFRDRFNTEAFF	TGTGCCAGCAGCTTTCGTGATCGCTTCAACACTGAAGCTTTCTTT
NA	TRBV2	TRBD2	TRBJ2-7	CASSDPTGTSSYEQYF	TGTGCCAGCAGTGACCCCACCGGGACTAGCAGCTACGAGCAGTACTTC
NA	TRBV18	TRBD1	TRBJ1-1	CASSRQGGGTEAFF	TGTGCCAGCTCGCGACAGGGTGGCGGCACTGAAGCTTTCTTT
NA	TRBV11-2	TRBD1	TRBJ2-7	CASSLRQGKEAFEQYF	TGTGCCAGCAGCCTACGACAGGGAAAAGAAGCTTTCGAGCAGTACTTC
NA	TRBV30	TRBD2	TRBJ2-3	CAWSSGVAGGTDTQYF	TGTGCCTGGAGCTCCGGTGTGGCGGGAGGCACAGATACGCAGTATTTT
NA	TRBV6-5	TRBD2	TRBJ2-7	CATQAGLASYEQYF	TGTGCCACCCAAGCGGGACTAGCATCCTACGAGCAGTACTTC
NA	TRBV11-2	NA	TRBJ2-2	CASSLDRRTGELFF	TGTGCCAGCAGCTTAGACAGACGAACCGGGGAGCTGTTTTTT
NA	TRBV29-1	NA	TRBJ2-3	CSVRLALTDTQYF	TGCAGCGTTAGGCTAGCGCTCACAGATACGCAGTATTTT
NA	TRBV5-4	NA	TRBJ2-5	CASSLSMLLQETQYF	TGTGCCAGCAGCTTGTCGATGCTCTTACAAGAGACCCAGTACTTC
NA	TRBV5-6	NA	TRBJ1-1	CASSYRNAITEAFF	TGTGCCAGCAGCTACAGGAATGCTATCACTGAAGCTTTCTTT
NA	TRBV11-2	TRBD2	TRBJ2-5	CASRPGTSGMGETQYF	TGTGCCAGCAGGCCCGGGACTAGCGGGATGGGGGAGACCCAGTACTTC
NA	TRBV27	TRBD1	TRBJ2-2	CASSLGDRGRAGELFF	TGTGCCAGCAGTTTAGGGGACAGGGGGCGCGCCGGGGAGCTGTTTTTT
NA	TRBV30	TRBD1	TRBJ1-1	CAWSKGQGVYREVTEAFF	TGTGCCTGGAGTAAAGGACAGGGGGTTTATAGGGAGGTCACTGAAGCTTTCTTT
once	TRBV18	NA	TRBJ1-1	CASTPQGPNTEAFF	TGTGCCAGCACCCCGCAGGGCCCGAACACTGAAGCTTTCTTT
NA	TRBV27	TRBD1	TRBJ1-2	CASSSYGTGNGYTF	TGTGCCAGCAGTTCCTACGGGACAGGGAATGGCTACACCTTC
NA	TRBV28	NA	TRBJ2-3	CASNFPGDLTDTQYF	TGTGCCAGCAATTTTCCGGGAGACCTAACAGATACGCAGTATTTT
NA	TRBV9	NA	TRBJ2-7	CASSVPMAGPPYEQYF	TGTGCCAGCAGCGTACCTATGGCAGGTCCGCCCTACGAGCAGTACTTC
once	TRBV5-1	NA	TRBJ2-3	CASSSRGGIGTDTQYF	TGCGCCAGCAGCTCTAGGGGGGGAATCGGGACAGATACGCAGTATTTT
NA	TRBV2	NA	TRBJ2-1	CASSEARTHDNEQFF	TGTGCCAGCAGTGAAGCTAGAACTCATGACAATGAGCAGTTCTTC
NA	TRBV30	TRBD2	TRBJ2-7	CAFVHPALRGRLNGRAAYEQYF	TGTGCCTTCGTACACCCCGCGTTACGGGGCAGGCTAAACGGGAGGGCCGCCTACGAGCAGTACTTC